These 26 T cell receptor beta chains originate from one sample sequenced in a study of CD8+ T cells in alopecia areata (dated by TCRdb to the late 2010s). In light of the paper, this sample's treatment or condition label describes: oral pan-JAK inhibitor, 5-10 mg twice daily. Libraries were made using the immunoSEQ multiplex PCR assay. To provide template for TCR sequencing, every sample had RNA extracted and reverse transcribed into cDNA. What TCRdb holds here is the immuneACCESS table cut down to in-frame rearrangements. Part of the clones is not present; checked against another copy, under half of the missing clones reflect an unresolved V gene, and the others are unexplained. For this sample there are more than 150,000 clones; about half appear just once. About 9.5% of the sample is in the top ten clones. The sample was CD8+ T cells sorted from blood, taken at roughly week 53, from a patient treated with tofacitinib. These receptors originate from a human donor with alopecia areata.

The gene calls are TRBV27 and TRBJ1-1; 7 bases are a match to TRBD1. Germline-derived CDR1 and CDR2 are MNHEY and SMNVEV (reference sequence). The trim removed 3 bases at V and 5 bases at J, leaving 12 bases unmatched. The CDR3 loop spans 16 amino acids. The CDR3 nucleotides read TGTGCCAGCAGTTTGATCCATCTAACAGGGGTGACTGAAGCTTTCTTT. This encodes CASSLIHLTGVTEAFF.

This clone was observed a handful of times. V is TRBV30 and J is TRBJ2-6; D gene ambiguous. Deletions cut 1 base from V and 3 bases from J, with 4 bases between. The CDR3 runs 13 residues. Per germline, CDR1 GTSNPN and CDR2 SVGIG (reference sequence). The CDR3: CAWSARGANVLTF. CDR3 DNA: TGTGCCTGGAGTGCGCGTGGGGCCAACGTCCTGACTTTC.

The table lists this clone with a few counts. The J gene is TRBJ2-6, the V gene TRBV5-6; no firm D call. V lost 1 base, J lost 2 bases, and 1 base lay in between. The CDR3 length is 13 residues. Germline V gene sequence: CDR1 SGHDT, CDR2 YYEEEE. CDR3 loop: CASSLPGANVLTF. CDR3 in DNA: TGTGCCAGCAGCTTGCCTGGGGCCAACGTCCTGACTTTC.

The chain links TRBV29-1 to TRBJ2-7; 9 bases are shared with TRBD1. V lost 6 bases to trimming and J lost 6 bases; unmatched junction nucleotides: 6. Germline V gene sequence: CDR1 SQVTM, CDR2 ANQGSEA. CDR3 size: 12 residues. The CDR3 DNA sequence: TGCAGCGTAGCCGGGACAGGGATCGAGCAGTACTTC. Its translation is CSVAGTGIEQYF.

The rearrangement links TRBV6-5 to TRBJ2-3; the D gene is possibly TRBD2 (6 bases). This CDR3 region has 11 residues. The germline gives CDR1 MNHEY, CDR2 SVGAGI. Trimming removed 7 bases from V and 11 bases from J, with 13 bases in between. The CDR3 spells CASTGVNGQYF. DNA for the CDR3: TGTGCCAGCACGGGGGTAAACGGGCAGTATTTT.

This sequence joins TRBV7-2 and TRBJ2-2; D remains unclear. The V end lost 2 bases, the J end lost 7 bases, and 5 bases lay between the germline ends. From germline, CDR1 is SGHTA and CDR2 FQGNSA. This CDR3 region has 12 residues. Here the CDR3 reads CASSLYGGELFF. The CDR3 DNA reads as TGTGCCAGCAGCTTATATGGCGGGGAGCTGTTTTTT.

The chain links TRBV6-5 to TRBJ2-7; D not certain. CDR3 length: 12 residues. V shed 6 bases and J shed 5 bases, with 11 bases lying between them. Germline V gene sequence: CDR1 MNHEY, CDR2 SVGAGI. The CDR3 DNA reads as TGTGCCAGCAGCCAAACCAGGAACGAGCAGTACTTC. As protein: CASSQTRNEQYF.

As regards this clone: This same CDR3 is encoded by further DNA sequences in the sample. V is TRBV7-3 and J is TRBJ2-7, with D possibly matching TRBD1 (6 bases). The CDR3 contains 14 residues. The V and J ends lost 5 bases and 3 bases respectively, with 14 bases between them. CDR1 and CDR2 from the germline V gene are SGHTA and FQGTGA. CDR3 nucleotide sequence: TGTGCCAGCAGCCTGACAGGCGGAGACTACGAGCAGTACTTC. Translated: CASSLTGGDYEQYF.

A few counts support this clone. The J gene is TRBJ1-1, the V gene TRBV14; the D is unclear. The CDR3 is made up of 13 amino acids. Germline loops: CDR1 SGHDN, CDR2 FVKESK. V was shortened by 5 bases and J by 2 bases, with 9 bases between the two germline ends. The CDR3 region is CASSRRTNTEAFF. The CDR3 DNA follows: TGTGCCAGCAGCAGAAGAACTAACACTGAAGCTTTCTTT.

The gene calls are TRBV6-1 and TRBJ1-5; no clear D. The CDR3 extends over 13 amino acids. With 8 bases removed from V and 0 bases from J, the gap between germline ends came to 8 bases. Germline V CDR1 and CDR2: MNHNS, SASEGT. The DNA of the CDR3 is TGTGCCAGCGAAGGGAATAGCAATCAGCCCCAGCATTTT. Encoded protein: CASEGNSNQPQHF.

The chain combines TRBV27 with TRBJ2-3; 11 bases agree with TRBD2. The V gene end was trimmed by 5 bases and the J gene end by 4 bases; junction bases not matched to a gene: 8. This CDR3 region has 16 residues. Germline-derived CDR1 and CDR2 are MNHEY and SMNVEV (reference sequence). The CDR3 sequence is CASSPISGGASDTQYF. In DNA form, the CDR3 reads TGTGCCAGCAGTCCCATTAGCGGGGGGGCATCAGATACGCAGTATTTT.

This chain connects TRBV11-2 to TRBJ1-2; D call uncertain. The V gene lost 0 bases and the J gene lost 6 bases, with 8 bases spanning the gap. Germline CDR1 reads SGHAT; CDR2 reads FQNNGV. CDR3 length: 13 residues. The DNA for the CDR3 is TGTGCCAGCAGCTTAGATCCGGGAAATGGCTACACCTTC. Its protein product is CASSLDPGNGYTF. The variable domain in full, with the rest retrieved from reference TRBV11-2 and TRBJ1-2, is EAGVAQSPRYKIIEKRQSVAFWCNPISGHATLYWYQQILGQGPKLLIQFQNNGVVDDSQLPKDRFSAERLKGVDSTLKIQPAKLEDSAVYLCASSLDPGNGYTFGSGTRLTVV.

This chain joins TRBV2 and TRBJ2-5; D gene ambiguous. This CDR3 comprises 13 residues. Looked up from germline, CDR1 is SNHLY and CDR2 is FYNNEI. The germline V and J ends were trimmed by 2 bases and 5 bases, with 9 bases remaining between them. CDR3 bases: TGTGCCAGCAGTGAATGGACCGTGGAGACCCAGTACTTC. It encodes CASSEWTVETQYF.

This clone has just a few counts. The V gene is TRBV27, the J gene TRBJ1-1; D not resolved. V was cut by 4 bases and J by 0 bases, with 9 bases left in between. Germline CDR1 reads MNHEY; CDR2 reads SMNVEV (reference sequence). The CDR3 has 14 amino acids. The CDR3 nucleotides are TGTGCCAGCAGTTCCCGGGAAATGAACACTGAAGCTTTCTTT. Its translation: CASSSREMNTEAFF.

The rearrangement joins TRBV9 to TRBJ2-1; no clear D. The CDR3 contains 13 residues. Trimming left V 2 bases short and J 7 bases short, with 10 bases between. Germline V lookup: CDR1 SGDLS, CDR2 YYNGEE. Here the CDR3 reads CASSVTDENEQFF. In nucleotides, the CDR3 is TGTGCCAGCAGCGTGACCGACGAAAATGAGCAGTTCTTC.

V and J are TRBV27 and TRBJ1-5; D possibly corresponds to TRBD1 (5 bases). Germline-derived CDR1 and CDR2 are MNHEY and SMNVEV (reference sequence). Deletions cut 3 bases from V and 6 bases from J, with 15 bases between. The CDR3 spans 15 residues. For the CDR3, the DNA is TGTGCCAGCAGTTTGTCCTACGGGGGGTTTCAGCCCCAGCATTTT. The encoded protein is CASSLSYGGFQPQHF.

The CDR3: CASSPGTAWQETQYF. The CDR3 DNA sequence: TGTGCCAGCAGCCCCGGGACAGCCTGGCAGGAGACCCAGTACTTC. The chain uses TRBV7-2 and TRBJ2-5; TRBD1 matches 7 bases. V was clipped by 5 bases and J by 5 bases; unmatched bases: 11. This CDR3 is 15 amino acids long. The V gene's germline CDR1 is SGHTA and CDR2 FQGNSA.

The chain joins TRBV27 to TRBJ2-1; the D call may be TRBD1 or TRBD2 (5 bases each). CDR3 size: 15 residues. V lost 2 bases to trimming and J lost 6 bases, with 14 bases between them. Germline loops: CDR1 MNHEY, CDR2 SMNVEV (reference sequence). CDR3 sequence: CASSLRSGAVNEQFF. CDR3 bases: TGTGCCAGCAGTTTACGGTCCGGGGCGGTCAATGAGCAGTTCTTC.

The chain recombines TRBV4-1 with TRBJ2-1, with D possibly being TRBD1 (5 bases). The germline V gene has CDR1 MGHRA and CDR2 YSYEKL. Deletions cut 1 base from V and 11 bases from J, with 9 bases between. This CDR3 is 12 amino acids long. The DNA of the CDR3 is TGCGCCAGCAGCCAAGTTAGGGGTAAGCAGTTCTTC. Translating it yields CASSQVRGKQFF.

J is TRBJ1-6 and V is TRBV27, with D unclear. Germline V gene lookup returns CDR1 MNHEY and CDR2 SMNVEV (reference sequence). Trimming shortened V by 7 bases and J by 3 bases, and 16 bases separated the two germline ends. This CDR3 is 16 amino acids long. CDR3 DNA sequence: TGTGCCAGCACCGAGGGAGGGTCCGGCTATAATTCACCCCTCCACTTT. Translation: CASTEGGSGYNSPLHF.

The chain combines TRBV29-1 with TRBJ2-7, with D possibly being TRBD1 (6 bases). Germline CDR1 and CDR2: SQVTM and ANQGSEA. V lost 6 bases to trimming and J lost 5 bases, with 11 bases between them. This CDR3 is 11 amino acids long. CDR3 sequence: CSVAGVDEQYF. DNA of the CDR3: TGCAGCGTGGCAGGGGTCGACGAGCAGTACTTC.

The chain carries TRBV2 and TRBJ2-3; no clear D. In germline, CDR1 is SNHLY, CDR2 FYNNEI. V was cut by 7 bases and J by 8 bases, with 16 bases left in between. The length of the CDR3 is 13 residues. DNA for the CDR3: TGTGCCAGCATGCAGGCTACCGTCGGTACGCAGTATTTT. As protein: CASMQATVGTQYF.

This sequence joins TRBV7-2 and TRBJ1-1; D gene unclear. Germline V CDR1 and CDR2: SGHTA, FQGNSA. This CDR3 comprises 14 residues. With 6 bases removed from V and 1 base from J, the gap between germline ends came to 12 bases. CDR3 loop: CASSPRAGNTEAFF. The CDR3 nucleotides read TGTGCCAGCAGTCCTCGGGCGGGGAACACTGAAGCTTTCTTT.

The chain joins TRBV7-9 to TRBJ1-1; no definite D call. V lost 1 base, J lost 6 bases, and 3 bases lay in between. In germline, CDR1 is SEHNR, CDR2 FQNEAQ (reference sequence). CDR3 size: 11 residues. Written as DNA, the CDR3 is TGTGCCAGCAGCTTAGTCCCTGAAGCTTTCTTT. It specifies CASSLVPEAFF.

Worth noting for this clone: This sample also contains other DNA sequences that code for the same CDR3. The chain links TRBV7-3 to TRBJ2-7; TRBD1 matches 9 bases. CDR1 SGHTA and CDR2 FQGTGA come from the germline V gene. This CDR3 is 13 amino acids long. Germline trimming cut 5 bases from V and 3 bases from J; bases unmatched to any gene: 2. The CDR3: CASSPGQGYEQYF. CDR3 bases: TGTGCCAGCAGCCCGGGACAGGGCTACGAGCAGTACTTC.

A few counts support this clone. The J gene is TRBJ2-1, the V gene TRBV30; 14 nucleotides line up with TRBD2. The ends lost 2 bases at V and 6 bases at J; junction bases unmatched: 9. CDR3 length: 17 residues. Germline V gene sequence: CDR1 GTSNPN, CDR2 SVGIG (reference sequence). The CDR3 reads CAWSQVGLAGVGNEQFF. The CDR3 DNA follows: TGTGCCTGGAGTCAAGTGGGACTAGCGGGGGTCGGCAATGAGCAGTTCTTC.